The 30 T cell receptor beta chains below were found in one sample sequenced in a study of blood T cell repertoires in COVID-19. The data were produced by immunoSEQ multiplex PCR, yet TCRdb's version contains in-frame clones alone and is incomplete. The sample lists 35,000 to 45,000 clones; roughly 90% were seen once. The specimen sequenced was peripheral blood. All receptors come from a human donor in a cohort sampled during active COVID-19.

The chain recombines TRBV19 with TRBJ2-1, with D hard to call. V lost 3 bases and J lost 5, with 2 bases in between. The CDR3 contains 11 residues. Germline CDR1 reads LNHDA; CDR2 reads SQIVND (reference sequence). CDR3 nucleotide sequence: TGTGCCAGTAGTATCAACAATGAGCAGTTCTTC. Its translation is CASSINNEQFF.

This clone appeared once. V and J are TRBV7-9 and TRBJ1-2, with D unclear. Between the trimmed V and J ends, which lost 0 bases and 7 bases, there was a span of 12 bases. The germline CDR1 and CDR2 sequences are SEHNR and FQNEAQ (reference sequence). This CDR3 has 14 amino acids. This CDR3 reads CASSLAMETGGYTF. Here the CDR3 DNA reads TGTGCCAGCAGCTTAGCCATGGAGACGGGTGGCTACACCTTC.

This clone occurred once. The V call is TRBV6-5, the J call TRBJ2-3; 11 positions agree with TRBD2. In germline, CDR1 is MNHEY, CDR2 SVGAGI. The J segment lost 2 bases and the V segment lost 0 bases, leaving 1 base of the junction unmatched. The CDR3 totals 16 residues. CDR3 nucleotides: TGTGCCAGCAGTTACTCTAGCGGGGGGGTCACAGATACGCAGTATTTT. As protein: CASSYSSGGVTDTQYF.

This clone showed up just once. The chain carries TRBV24-1 and TRBJ1-2; perhaps TRBD1 as D (5 bases). Germline V CDR1 and CDR2: KGHDR, SFDVKD. The CDR3 is 13 amino acids. Trimming took 9 bases from V and 2 from J, leaving 12 bases between them. CDR3: CATGSTENYGYTF. CDR3 in DNA: TGTGCCACCGGCTCGACAGAAAACTATGGCTACACCTTC.

The chain employs TRBV2 and TRBJ1-5; D is undetermined. CDR1 is SNHLY and CDR2 is FYNNEI in the germline V gene. Trimming removed 7 bases from V and 3 bases from J, with 10 bases in between. This CDR3 is 13 amino acids long. The CDR3 loop is CASKYSNNQPQHF. DNA for the CDR3: TGTGCCAGCAAATACAGCAACAATCAGCCCCAGCATTTT.

J is TRBJ2-7 and V is TRBV2; perhaps TRBD2 as D (5 bases). CDR1 and CDR2 (germline): SNHLY, FYNNEI. This CDR3 spans 16 amino acids. V was pared by 1 base and J by 1 base, with 14 bases between. The CDR3 DNA sequence: TGTGCCAGCAGTGAAGAGTCCTCGGGGTGGTCCTACGAGCAGTACTTC. Protein sequence: CASSEESSGWSYEQYF. Variable domain in full (rest from reference TRBV2 and TRBJ2-7): EPEVTQTPSHQVTQMGQEVILRCVPISNHLYFYWYRQILGQKVEFLVSFYNNEISEKSEIFDDQFSVERPDGSNFTLKIRSTKLEDSAMYFCASSEESSGWSYEQYFGPGTRLTVT.

The chain is built from TRBV9 and TRBJ1-5; 7 nucleotides agree with TRBD1. After removal of 3 bases from V and 6 bases from J, the junction contained 9 bases not matched to a gene. The CDR3 sequence is 15 residues long. The germline gives CDR1 SGDLS, CDR2 YYNGEE. The CDR3 is CASSARTGVGQPQHF. In DNA form, the CDR3 reads TGTGCCAGCAGCGCCCGGACAGGCGTTGGTCAGCCCCAGCATTTT. The full variable domain, with the rest looked up from reference TRBV9 and TRBJ1-5, is DSGVTQTPKHLITATGQRVTLRCSPRSGDLSVYWYQQSLDQGLQFLIQYYNGEERAKGNILERFSAQQFPDLHSELNLSSLELGDSALYFCASSARTGVGQPQHFGDGTRLSIL.

The chain has TRBV6-1 and TRBJ1-3; the D gene is possibly TRBD1 (6 bases). Deletions cut 4 bases from V and 0 bases from J, with 16 bases between. The CDR3 has 17 residues. The germline gives CDR1 MNHNS, CDR2 SASEGT. The CDR3 loop reads CASSGTEGSLSGNTIYF. CDR3 nucleotide sequence: TGTGCCAGCAGTGGGACAGAGGGGAGCCTCTCTGGAAACACCATATATTTT.

The rearrangement links TRBV18 to TRBJ1-1; 9 nucleotides match TRBD1. CDR1 and CDR2 (germline): KGHSH, LQKENI. With 2 bases clipped from V and 2 bases from J, the junction kept 6 bases outside the gene matches. The CDR3 spans 16 residues. The DNA for the CDR3 is TGTGCCAGCTCACCAACCACAGGGGGCGCTAACACTGAAGCTTTCTTT. Amino acids: CASSPTTGGANTEAFF.

The chain has TRBV2 and TRBJ1-6; D is unclear. Germline V gene sequence: CDR1 SNHLY, CDR2 FYNNEI. This CDR3 contains 16 residues. Trimming left V 5 bases short and J 4 bases short, with 15 bases between. The CDR3 DNA reads as TGTGCCAGCAGTTCTTCTCCTGGAGGATATAATTCACCCCTCCACTTT. Its protein is CASSSSPGGYNSPLHF.

The chain joins TRBV6-5 to TRBJ1-3, with D unresolved. V lost 2 bases and J lost 1, with 6 bases in between. CDR1 MNHEY and CDR2 SVGAGI come from the germline V gene. This CDR3 region has 14 residues. CDR3 bases: TGTGCCAGCAGTTACGGCCATTCTGGAAACACCATATATTTT. Amino acid sequence: CASSYGHSGNTIYF.

This clone turned up a few times. This rearrangement joins TRBV2 to TRBJ1-5; possibly TRBD1 for D (6 bases). V was shortened by 5 bases and J by 5 bases, with 10 bases between the two germline ends. Per germline, CDR1 SNHLY and CDR2 FYNNEI. The CDR3 extends over 13 amino acids. The CDR3 is CASSPRQDQPQHF. The CDR3, as DNA: TGTGCCAGCAGTCCCCGACAGGATCAGCCCCAGCATTTT.

This clone came up once. The rearrangement uses TRBV7-9 and TRBJ2-1, with 7 bases lining up with TRBD2. Germline V gene lookup returns CDR1 SEHNR and CDR2 FQNEAQ (reference sequence). With 3 bases clipped from V and 8 bases from J, the junction kept 19 bases outside the gene matches. The CDR3 loop spans 18 amino acids. CDR3 sequence reads: CASSLGDLGRGVEDEQFF. The CDR3 DNA reads as TGTGCCAGCAGCTTGGGGGACCTTGGGAGGGGAGTGGAAGATGAGCAGTTCTTC.

V usage is TRBV19 and J usage is TRBJ2-7; 8 nucleotides match TRBD1. The CDR3 is 20 amino acids. Germline V CDR1 and CDR2: LNHDA, SQIVND (reference sequence). With V trimmed by 11 bases and J by 2 bases, 29 bases remained unmatched. CDR3 DNA: TGTGCCCCCAGCAGATCGGGGGCGACCCGACAGGGGAAACTTACCTACGAGCAGTACTTC. This codes for CAPSRSGATRQGKLTYEQYF.

V usage is TRBV5-4 and J usage is TRBJ2-6, with D maybe TRBD2 (6 bases). V was clipped by 1 base and J by 3 bases, with 17 bases between them. The CDR3 has 18 amino acids. CDR1 and CDR2 (germline): SGHNT, YYREEE (reference sequence). The CDR3 coding sequence is TGTGCCAGCAGCTTGCAGGGACTGGGGGTTGGTGGGGCCAACGTCCTGACTTTC. Translated: CASSLQGLGVGGANVLTF. Full variable domain (remainder filled in from reference TRBV5-4 and TRBJ2-6): ETGVTQSPTHLIKTRGQQVTLRCSSQSGHNTVSWYQQALGQGPQFIFQYYREEENGRGNFPPRFSGLQFPNYSSELNVNALELDDSALYLCASSLQGLGVGGANVLTFGAGSRLTVL.

The chain combines TRBV2 with TRBJ2-3; a weak D match, TRBD2 (5 bases). Trimming shortened V by 9 bases and J by 3 bases, and 16 bases separated the two germline ends. This CDR3 contains 14 residues. Germline lookup yields CDR1 SNHLY and CDR2 FYNNEI. The CDR3 sequence is CASARLTITDTQYF. The CDR3 nucleotides are TGTGCCAGTGCCCGACTGACTATTACAGATACGCAGTATTTT. The whole variable domain, remainder taken from reference TRBV2 and TRBJ2-3, is EPEVTQTPSHQVTQMGQEVILRCVPISNHLYFYWYRQILGQKVEFLVSFYNNEISEKSEIFDDQFSVERPDGSNFTLKIRSTKLEDSAMYFCASARLTITDTQYFGPGTRLTVL.

As DNA, the CDR3 is TGTGCCAGTAGTCTTAAGGGGAACTATGGCTACACCTTC. It yields the protein CASSLKGNYGYTF. The J gene is TRBJ1-2, the V gene TRBV19; the D gene is possibly TRBD1 (5 bases). V lost 5 bases and J 2 bases, leaving 9 bases between the germline ends. CDR1 is LNHDA, CDR2 SQIVND, per germline (reference sequence). The CDR3 runs 13 residues.

The chain combines TRBV2 with TRBJ2-5, with TRBD1 identical over 8 bases. Germline V gene sequence: CDR1 SNHLY, CDR2 FYNNEI. This CDR3 is built from 16 residues. Germline trimming cut 6 bases from V and 5 bases from J; bases unmatched to any gene: 14. The CDR3 region is CASRPGQGPLSETQYF. The CDR3 region has the DNA TGTGCCAGCAGACCCGGACAGGGACCCTTGAGCGAGACCCAGTACTTC. Combining the CDR3 with reference TRBV2 and TRBJ2-5 gives the whole variable domain EPEVTQTPSHQVTQMGQEVILRCVPISNHLYFYWYRQILGQKVEFLVSFYNNEISEKSEIFDDQFSVERPDGSNFTLKIRSTKLEDSAMYFCASRPGQGPLSETQYFGPGTRLLVL.

The rearrangement uses TRBV7-3 and TRBJ2-7; the D gene is possibly TRBD1 (6 bases). Germline CDR1 SGHTA, CDR2 FQGTGA. Deletions cut 2 bases from V and 2 bases from J, with 13 bases between. The CDR3 is 15 amino acids. CDR3 region: CASSLAAGTTYEQYF. The CDR3 DNA sequence: TGTGCCAGCAGCTTAGCCGCCGGGACAACCTACGAGCAGTACTTC. The full variable domain, completed using reference TRBV7-3 and TRBJ2-7, is GAGVSQTPSNKVTEKGKYVELRCDPISGHTALYWYRQSLGQGPEFLIYFQGTGAADDSGLPNDRFFAVRPEGSVSTLKIQRTERGDSAVYLCASSLAAGTTYEQYFGPGTRLTVT.

The V and J genes are TRBV30 and TRBJ2-7; the match to TRBD2 covers 11 bases. Germline CDR1 and CDR2: GTSNPN and SVGIG (reference sequence). The CDR3 is 14 residues long. J was trimmed by 2 bases and V by 7 bases; bases with no gene match: 7. CDR3 protein: CASTASGGPYEQYF. The CDR3 nucleotides read TGTGCCTCCACCGCTAGCGGGGGGCCCTACGAGCAGTACTTC.

This chain links TRBV10-3 with TRBJ2-3; D gene unclear. This CDR3 is 13 amino acids long. Trimming stripped 6 bases from V and 5 bases from J, with 12 bases between. The germline V gene has CDR1 ENHRY and CDR2 SYGVKD. In nucleotides, the CDR3 is TGTGCCATCAGAATCGGATCGGGAGATACGCAGTATTTT. It yields the protein CAIRIGSGDTQYF.

The J gene is TRBJ1-2, the V gene TRBV12-3 or TRBV12-4; 7 bases map to TRBD1. CDR3 length equals 12 residues. Trimming at V came to 6 bases and at J to 8 bases, leaving 6 bases not matched to a gene. Here the CDR3 reads CASSEGARGYTF. In nucleotides, the CDR3 is TGTGCCAGCAGCGAGGGGGCGCGCGGCTACACCTTC.

The chain uses TRBV28 and TRBJ1-5; TRBD1 matches 8 bases. Per germline, CDR1 MDHEN and CDR2 SYDVKM. V gave up 5 bases and J gave up 2 bases; unmatched junction bases: 2. The CDR3 sequence is 14 residues long. CDR3 sequence: CASSPGQGNQPQHF. CDR3 DNA: TGTGCCAGCAGTCCGGGACAGGGCAATCAGCCCCAGCATTTT.

The chain has TRBV7-6 and TRBJ2-3, with TRBD1 matching 10 bases. From germline, CDR1 is SGHVS and CDR2 FNYEAQ. This CDR3 is 15 amino acids long. The trim removed 4 bases at V and 1 base at J, leaving 2 bases unmatched. In DNA form, the CDR3 reads TGTGCCAGCAGCTGGACAGGGGGAGGCACAGATACGCAGTATTTT. It yields the protein CASSWTGGGTDTQYF.

V usage is TRBV5-1 and J usage is TRBJ2-1, with a tentative D call TRBD2 (5 bases). Between the trimmed V and J ends, which lost 4 bases and 0 bases, there was a span of 11 bases. Germline CDR1 reads SGHRS; CDR2 reads YFSETQ. The CDR3 runs to 15 residues. CDR3 sequence reads: CASSLTGNSYNEQFF. Written as DNA, the CDR3 is TGCGCCAGCAGCCTGACCGGGAACTCCTACAATGAGCAGTTCTTC. The full variable domain, completed using reference TRBV5-1 and TRBJ2-1, is KAGVTQTPRYLIKTRGQQVTLSCSPISGHRSVSWYQQTPGQGLQFLFEYFSETQRNKGNFPGRFSGRQFSNSRSEMNVSTLELGDSALYLCASSLTGNSYNEQFFGPGTRLTVL.

The gene calls are TRBV6-1 and TRBJ1-3; D is perhaps TRBD1 (6 bases). The CDR3 sequence is 16 residues long. V lost 6 bases and J 0 bases, leaving 15 bases between the germline ends. Germline CDR1 reads MNHNS; CDR2 reads SASEGT. The CDR3 DNA is TGTGCCAGCAGCGAACCACAGGGTAGCTCTGGAAACACCATATATTTT. Protein: CASSEPQGSSGNTIYF.

The chain links TRBV10-2 to TRBJ2-5, with 11 bases matching TRBD2. The V gene end was trimmed by 6 bases and the J gene end by 3 bases; junction bases not matched to a gene: 0. The V gene's germline CDR1 is WSHSY and CDR2 SAAADI. The CDR3 sequence is 13 residues long. CDR3 region: CASRTSGEETQYF. The DNA for the CDR3 is TGCGCCAGCAGGACTAGCGGGGAAGAGACCCAGTACTTC.

This chain uses TRBV7-9 with TRBJ2-6, with 7 bases fitting TRBD1. The length of the CDR3 is 16 residues. V trimming: 5 bases; J trimming: 9 bases; junction bases outside the gene matches: 13. Germline V lookup: CDR1 SEHNR, CDR2 FQNEAQ (reference sequence). CDR3 in amino acids: CASSPSQGKIGNVLTF. CDR3 nucleotide sequence: TGTGCCAGCAGCCCCTCACAGGGGAAGATAGGCAACGTCCTGACTTTC.

The J gene is TRBJ1-1, the V gene TRBV18; a weak D match, TRBD1 (5 bases). This CDR3 contains 13 residues. Deletions cut 5 bases from V and 5 bases from J, with 12 bases between. The germline V gene has CDR1 KGHSH and CDR2 LQKENI. DNA for the CDR3: TGTGCCAGCTCAGGAGGGGCGAGGACTGAAGCTTTCTTT. Translated, it gives CASSGGARTEAFF.

The chain has TRBV19 and TRBJ2-5; the match to TRBD1 covers 12 bases. Germline values: CDR1 LNHDA, CDR2 SQIVND (reference sequence). With V trimmed by 8 bases and J by 5 bases, 9 bases remained unmatched. CDR3 length: 15 amino acids. CDR3 bases: TGTGCCAGTGACTGGGGACAGGGGGCTCGGGAGACCCAGTACTTC. Translating it yields CASDWGQGARETQYF.